The clone carrying this T cell receptor (beta chain) came up many times. Its antigen is undetermined. The CDR3 runs 14 residues. V was trimmed by 9 bases and J by 5 bases, leaving 19 bases between them. Germline V gene lookup returns CDR1 MNHNS and CDR2 SASEGT. The sample belongs to a study of glioma-infiltrating T cells. Study-level points and caveats: Non-neoplastic patients had below-expected tissue-blood divergence, while all gliomas exceeded expectation. Tissue and blood shared very few CDR3 sequences.

TCR alpha and beta CDR3 regions were amplified from RNA using iRepertoire nested multiplex PCR. For one-step reverse transcription and amplification, 100-400 ng of tissue mRNA or PBMC total RNA was used. One entry per CDR3 protein results from TCRdb running MiXCR on the multiplex PCR reads. The sample lists 84,000 or so distinct CDR3 sequences; around a quarter were seen once. The chain employs TRBV6-1 and TRBJ2-5; the D is unclear. The clonotype comes from a human donor with low-grade glioma or glioblastoma, undergoing nonglioma brain surgery, or in good health (not recorded which). The sample consisted of glioma tissue, nonneoplastic brain tissue, or PBMCs (not recorded which). The CDR3 spells CARSMALNSETQYF. In nucleotides, the CDR3 is TGTGCCAGATCGATGGCCCTCAATTCGGAGACCCAGTACTTC.